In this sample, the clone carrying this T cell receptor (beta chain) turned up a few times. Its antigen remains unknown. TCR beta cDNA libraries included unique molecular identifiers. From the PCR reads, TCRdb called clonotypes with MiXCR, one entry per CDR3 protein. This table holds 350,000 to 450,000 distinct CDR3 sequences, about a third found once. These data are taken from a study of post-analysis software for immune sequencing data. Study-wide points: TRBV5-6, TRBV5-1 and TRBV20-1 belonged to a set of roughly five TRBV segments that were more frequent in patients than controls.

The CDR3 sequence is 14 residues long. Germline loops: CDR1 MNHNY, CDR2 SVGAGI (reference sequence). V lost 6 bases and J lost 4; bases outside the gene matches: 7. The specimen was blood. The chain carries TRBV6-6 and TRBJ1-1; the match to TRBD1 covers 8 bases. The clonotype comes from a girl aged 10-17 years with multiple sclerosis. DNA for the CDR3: TGTGCCAGCAGAAAAGGACAGGGAACCACTGAAGCTTTCTTT. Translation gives CASRKGQGTTEAFF.